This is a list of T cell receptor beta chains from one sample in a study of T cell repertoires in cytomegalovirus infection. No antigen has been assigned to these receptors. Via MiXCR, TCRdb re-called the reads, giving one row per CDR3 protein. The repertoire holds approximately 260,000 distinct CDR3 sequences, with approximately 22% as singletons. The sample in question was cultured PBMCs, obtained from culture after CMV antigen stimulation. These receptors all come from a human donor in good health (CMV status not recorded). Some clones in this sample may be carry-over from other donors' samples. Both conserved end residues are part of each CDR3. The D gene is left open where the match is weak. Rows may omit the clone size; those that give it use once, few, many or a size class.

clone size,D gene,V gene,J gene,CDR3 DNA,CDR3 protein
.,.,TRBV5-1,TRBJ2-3,TGCGCCAGCGGCTTCCGGGACTTCCCCATGGATACGCAGTATTTT,CASGFRDFPMDTQYF
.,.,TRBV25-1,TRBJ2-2,TGTGCCAGTCAAAAGGGCGTCGGGGAGCTGTTTTTT,CASQKGVGELFF
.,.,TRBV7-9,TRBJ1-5,TGTGCCAGCAGCTTAGGGGTTAATCCTAATCAGCCCCAGCATTTT,CASSLGVNPNQPQHF
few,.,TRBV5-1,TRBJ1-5,TGCGCCAGCAGCCAAGGACTGGACAATCAGCCCCAGCATTTT,CASSQGLDNQPQHF
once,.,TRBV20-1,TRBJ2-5,TGCAGTGCTAGACGGTACCAAGAGACCCAGTACTTC,CSARRYQETQYF
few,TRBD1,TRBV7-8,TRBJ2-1,TGTGCCAGCAGCGCCCGTTCAGGGGGCGGTGAGCAGTTCTTC,CASSARSGGGEQFF
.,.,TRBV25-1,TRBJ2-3,TGTGCCAGCAGTGAATCAGATACGCAGTATTTT,CASSESDTQYF
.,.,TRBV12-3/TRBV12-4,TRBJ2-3,TGTGCCAGCAGCCCCATGGGCCTAGTTACGCAGTATTTT,CASSPMGLVTQYF
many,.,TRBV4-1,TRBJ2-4,TGCGCCAGCAGCCAAGGACCCAGGGGTGGGGAAGTCATTCAGTACTTC,CASSQGPRGGEVIQYF
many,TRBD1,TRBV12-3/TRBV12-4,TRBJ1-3,TGTGCCAGCAGCCCGACAGGGTCTGGAAACACCATATATTTT,CASSPTGSGNTIYF
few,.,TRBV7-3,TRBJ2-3,TGTGCCAGCAGCTTAAGTCGGGAGTCCGCAGATACGCAGTATTTT,CASSLSRESADTQYF
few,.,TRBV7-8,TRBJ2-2,TGTGCCAGCAGCGACAACACCGGGGAGCTGTTTTTT,CASSDNTGELFF
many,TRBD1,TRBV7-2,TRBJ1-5,TGTGCCAGCAGCCGGGACAGAGATCAGCCCCAGCATTTT,CASSRDRDQPQHF
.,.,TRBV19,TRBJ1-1,TGTGCCAGTAATCAAAAGGGGAGCACTGAAGCTTTCTTT,CASNQKGSTEAFF
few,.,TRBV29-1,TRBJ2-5,TGCAGCGTTGACTATGGACAAGAGACCCAGTACTTC,CSVDYGQETQYF
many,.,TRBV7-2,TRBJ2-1,TGTGCCAGCAGCTTAGGCCTGGGACGCTCCTACAATGAGCAGTTCTTC,CASSLGLGRSYNEQFF